The 15 T cell receptor beta chains given below trace back to one sample, sequenced in a study of T cell responses to AZD1222 COVID-19 vaccine. Produced via immunoSEQ multiplex PCR; TCRdb's table is partial and in-frame only. The table lists approximately 130,000 clones, around 90% of them singletons, with 5% to 7% in the top ten. The material was peripheral blood, obtained 28 days after the second AZD1222 dose. The receptors originated from an adult who received the AZD1222 COVID-19 vaccine.

This chain uses TRBV18 with TRBJ2-1; 11 bases line up with TRBD2. This CDR3 comprises 16 residues. V shed 4 bases, J shed 7 bases, and the junction held 9 bases outside the gene matches. Germline V CDR1 and CDR2: KGHSH, LQKENI. DNA for the CDR3: TGTGCCAGCTCACGATCCGGGACTAGCGGATGGAATGAGCAGTTCTTC. This encodes CASSRSGTSGWNEQFF.

This rearrangement joins TRBV27 to TRBJ2-1; D remains ambiguous. There are 14 residues in the CDR3. Germline CDR1 MNHEY, CDR2 SMNVEV (reference sequence). Deletions cut 7 bases from V and 2 bases from J, with 12 bases between. The CDR3 DNA follows: TGTGCCAGCACCACCCATGGGGCCTACAATGAGCAGTTCTTC. Translation gives CASTTHGAYNEQFF.

J is TRBJ1-2 and V is TRBV6-6, with 7 bases lining up with TRBD1. The junction had 6 bases not matched to a gene; V was cut back by 0 bases and J by 8 bases. This CDR3 spans 14 amino acids. Germline V gene sequence: CDR1 MNHNY, CDR2 SVGAGI (reference sequence). The DNA for the CDR3 is TGTGCCAGCAGTTACTCCGACAGGGATGGGGGCTACACCTTC. This translates into CASSYSDRDGGYTF.

The chain combines TRBV20-1 with TRBJ2-7, with 10 bases matching TRBD2. CDR1 DFQATT and CDR2 SNEGSKA come from the germline V gene (reference sequence). The length of the CDR3 is 15 residues. Germline trimming cut 3 bases from V and 5 bases from J; bases unmatched to any gene: 10. Here the CDR3 DNA reads TGCAGTGCTAGTCTCCCTAGCGGGAGAGGCCACGAGCAGTACTTC. Translating it yields CSASLPSGRGHEQYF.

The V call is TRBV5-1, the J call TRBJ1-1, with 8 bases fitting TRBD1. Germline V CDR1 and CDR2: SGHRS, YFSETQ. V lost 4 bases, J lost 3 bases, and 5 bases stayed unmatched. The length of the CDR3 is 14 residues. The CDR3 nucleotides read TGCGCCAGCAGCGATCAGGGGGCGGACACTGAAGCTTTCTTT. Translation gives CASSDQGADTEAFF.

The chain employs TRBV29-1 and TRBJ1-1; 9 bases match TRBD1. Germline V gene sequence: CDR1 SQVTM, CDR2 ANQGSEA. Trimming cost V 7 bases and J 5 bases; bases outside gene matches: 8. The CDR3 runs 13 residues. Here the CDR3 DNA reads TGCAGCGGGGGGGGACAGGGAAGAACTGAAGCTTTCTTT. Translated, it gives CSGGGQGRTEAFF.

The V and J genes are TRBV30 and TRBJ1-4; TRBD1 might be the D (5 bases). The germline V gene encodes CDR1 GTSNPN and CDR2 SVGIG (reference sequence). The CDR3 runs 13 residues. V was shortened by 4 bases and J by 4 bases, with 10 bases between the two germline ends. CDR3 in DNA: TGTGCCTGGACCTGGGGGATTAATGAAAAACTGTTTTTT. As protein: CAWTWGINEKLFF.

V is TRBV5-1 and J is TRBJ2-7; no reliable D call. This CDR3 contains 11 residues. Germline CDR1 and CDR2: SGHRS and YFSETQ. Trimming shortened V by 1 base and J by 5 bases, and 4 bases separated the two germline ends. In DNA, the CDR3 is TGCGCCAGCAGCTTGTCGGACGAGCAGTACTTC. This gives the protein CASSLSDEQYF.

The chain combines TRBV5-1 with TRBJ1-2, with 11 positions matching TRBD1. V was pared by 7 bases and J by 0 bases, with 8 bases of the junction left unmatched. The CDR3 totals 16 residues. Germline assignment: CDR1 SGHRS and CDR2 YFSETQ. The DNA for the CDR3 is TGCGCCAGCTCCCTGGGACAGGGGGGATCTAACTATGGCTACACCTTC. Translation gives CASSLGQGGSNYGYTF.

This chain joins TRBV7-2 and TRBJ2-1; 7 bases are shared with TRBD2. V dropped 5 bases and J dropped 3; count of bases not matched to a gene: 7. The CDR3 totals 15 residues. CDR1 and CDR2 from the germline V gene are SGHTA and FQGNSA. In DNA, the CDR3 is TGTGCCAGCAGCCCCCCTAAGCGGGGCTACAATGAGCAGTTCTTC. As protein: CASSPPKRGYNEQFF.

V gene TRBV11-2 combines with J gene TRBJ1-1; tentatively, D is TRBD1 (5 bases). Germline V gene data show CDR1 as SGHAT and CDR2 as FQNNGV. The CDR3 length is 13 residues. V was cut by 5 bases and J by 4 bases, with 11 bases left in between. CDR3 sequence reads: CASSAGTGTEAFF. CDR3 DNA: TGTGCCAGCAGCGCAGGGACGGGCACTGAAGCTTTCTTT. Full variable domain (outside the CDR3, taken from reference TRBV11-2 and TRBJ1-1): EAGVAQSPRYKIIEKRQSVAFWCNPISGHATLYWYQQILGQGPKLLIQFQNNGVVDDSQLPKDRFSAERLKGVDSTLKIQPAKLEDSAVYLCASSAGTGTEAFFGQGTRLTVV.

The rearrangement joins TRBV12-3 or TRBV12-4 to TRBJ2-2; D is perhaps TRBD2 (5 bases). V lost 5 bases and J 4 bases, leaving 8 bases between the germline ends. CDR3 size: 13 residues. CDR3: CASSKTITGELFF. DNA of the CDR3: TGTGCCAGCAGTAAGACTATCACCGGGGAGCTGTTTTTT.

The chain is built from TRBV18 and TRBJ2-5; D call uncertain. Germline CDR1 is KGHSH and CDR2 is LQKENI. The CDR3 loop spans 13 amino acids. Trimming removed 3 bases from V and 4 bases from J, with 9 bases in between. The CDR3 sequence is CASSPYPGETQYF. The DNA of the CDR3 is TGTGCCAGCTCACCTTACCCGGGAGAGACCCAGTACTTC.

The chain combines TRBV10-3 with TRBJ1-1; D gene unclear. The CDR3 runs 13 residues. Looked up from germline, CDR1 is ENHRY and CDR2 is SYGVKD. V lost 3 bases and J lost 3, with 8 bases in between. CDR3 residues: CAISENRDTEAFF. The CDR3 nucleotides read TGTGCCATCAGTGAAAACCGGGACACTGAAGCTTTCTTT.

CDR3 in DNA: TGCGCCAGCAGCTTACAGTTGCGGGGAGATTCCGGGGAGCTGTTTTTT. It yields the protein CASSLQLRGDSGELFF. V is TRBV5-1 and J is TRBJ2-2; D is perhaps TRBD2 (6 bases). The germline CDR1 and CDR2 sequences are SGHRS and YFSETQ. The CDR3 has 16 residues. Trimming took 2 bases from V and 6 from J, leaving 17 bases between them.